A single sample is the source of the 17 T cell receptor beta chains below, sequenced in a study of vaccination effects on CD4 cells after COVID-19. Their antigens remain unidentified. The method was immunoSEQ multiplex PCR; TCRdb's version includes in-frame clones alone and lacks a portion of them. The sample contains about 11,000 clones, roughly 70% of which appear only once. Antigen-specific CD4+ T cells expanded by the ViraFEST assay with viral peptide pools were then sequenced. CD4+ T cell isolation took place after about 11 days of culture. The specimen was CD4+ T cells from PBMCs cultured with HCoV-229E spike peptides, collected before COVID-19 vaccination. The source of these receptors is a human donor who received a COVID-19 vaccine.

This chain uses TRBV28 with TRBJ2-7, with 7 nucleotides matching TRBD1. CDR1 and CDR2 (germline): MDHEN, SYDVKM. The CDR3 extends over 11 amino acids. The V gene end was trimmed by 8 bases and the J gene end by 12 bases; junction bases not matched to a gene: 10. This CDR3 is CASATGTAAYF. Written as DNA, the CDR3 is TGTGCCAGCGCAACCGGGACAGCGGCGTACTTC.

CDR3 protein: CASIKGDNQETQYF. CDR3 nucleotides: TGCGCCAGCATCAAAGGGGACAACCAAGAGACCCAGTACTTC. The chain couples TRBV5-1 to TRBJ2-5; a weak D match, TRBD1 (6 bases). Per germline, CDR1 SGHRS and CDR2 YFSETQ. This CDR3 spans 14 amino acids. V lost 6 bases to trimming and J lost 0 bases, with 12 bases between them.

The DNA for the CDR3 is TGTGCCAGCAGTTTGGGGACCGGACATAAGTTCTTC. Its translation: CASSLGTGHKFF. The V call is TRBV12-3 or TRBV12-4, the J call TRBJ2-1; the D call may be TRBD1 or TRBD2 (5 bases each). The CDR3 runs to 12 residues. V lost 3 bases to trimming and J lost 14 bases, with 14 bases between them.

This chain connects TRBV30 to TRBJ1-1; possible D gene TRBD1, 6 bases. Germline CDR1 GTSNPN, CDR2 SVGIG (reference sequence). Deletions cut 2 bases from V and 7 bases from J, with 23 bases between. The length of the CDR3 is 16 residues. In DNA, the CDR3 is TGTGCCTGGAGTCGATCAAGAACAGGGAGGGGTGGTGAAGCTTTCTTT. Protein sequence: CAWSRSRTGRGGEAFF.

This chain links TRBV15 with TRBJ1-5; no definite D call. The CDR3 loop spans 14 amino acids. V was clipped by 0 bases and J by 7 bases, with 10 bases between them. Looked up from germline, CDR1 is LNHNV and CDR2 is YYDKDF (reference sequence). CDR3 in DNA: TGTGCCACCAGCAGAGATAGGGCGGACCAGCCCCAGCATTTT. Its translation: CATSRDRADQPQHF.

The chain couples TRBV3-1 (or the pseudogene TRBV3-2) to TRBJ2-2; no clear D. The length of the CDR3 is 15 residues. Germline CDR1 is LGHDT and CDR2 is YNNKEL (reference sequence). V lost 0 bases, J lost 4 bases, and 9 bases lay in between. CDR3 nucleotide sequence: TGTGCCAGCAGCCAAGACAGGTTCTTCACCGGGGAGCTGTTTTTT. It encodes CASSQDRFFTGELFF.

This clone appeared a few times. The rearrangement links TRBV20-1 to TRBJ1-2; no reliable D call. Trimming took 3 bases from V and 6 from J, leaving 5 bases between them. This CDR3 contains 10 residues. Germline CDR1 DFQATT, CDR2 SNEGSKA (reference sequence). CDR3 bases: TGCAGTGCTAGGATAGATGGCTACACCTTC. Amino acid sequence: CSARIDGYTF.

The chain employs TRBV30 and TRBJ1-2; tentatively, D is TRBD1 (5 bases). There are 13 residues in the CDR3. Germline V CDR1 and CDR2: GTSNPN, SVGIG (reference sequence). V lost 3 bases to trimming and J lost 8 bases, with 16 bases between them. This CDR3 is CAWSPLGPLGYTF. As DNA, the CDR3 is TGTGCCTGGAGCCCGTTGGGGCCGTTGGGCTACACCTTC.

This clone was observed a single time. This chain connects TRBV3-1 (or the pseudogene TRBV3-2) to TRBJ2-1; TRBD2 aligns across 7 bases. This CDR3 contains 17 residues. Germline loops: CDR1 LGHDT, CDR2 YNNKEL (reference sequence). V was clipped by 3 bases and J by 6 bases; unmatched bases: 14. CDR3 nucleotide sequence: TGTGCCAGCAGCCAGGGAGGGAGCGGGCTGGGGCTCAATGAGCAGTTCTTC. This codes for CASSQGGSGLGLNEQFF.

The V gene is TRBV11-2, the J gene TRBJ1-5; the D is unclear. CDR3 length: 15 residues. With 1 base removed from V and 0 bases from J, the gap between germline ends came to 7 bases. The germline V gene has CDR1 SGHAT and CDR2 FQNNGV. This chain's CDR3 is CASSLASGSNQPQHF. For the CDR3, the DNA is TGTGCCAGCAGCTTAGCATCAGGTAGCAATCAGCCCCAGCATTTT.

V usage is TRBV27 and J usage is TRBJ1-1; D possibly corresponds to TRBD1 (6 bases). V lost 7 bases, J lost 6 bases, and 27 bases lay in between. Germline values: CDR1 MNHEY, CDR2 SMNVEV (reference sequence). The CDR3 length is 17 residues. The CDR3 spells CASNRGGTSYRGAEAFF. CDR3 in DNA: TGTGCCAGCAACCGGGGGGGGACATCCTACCGGGGGGCTGAAGCTTTCTTT.

The chain combines TRBV7-2 with TRBJ2-1, with D uncertain. The germline V gene encodes CDR1 SGHTA and CDR2 FQGNSA. Trimming left V 4 bases short and J 13 bases short, with 14 bases between. The CDR3 consists of 12 residues. The CDR3 region is CASSSFPGLQFF. The CDR3 nucleotides read TGTGCCAGCAGCTCCTTCCCAGGATTACAGTTCTTC. The variable domain in full, with the rest retrieved from reference TRBV7-2 and TRBJ2-1, is GAGVSQSPSNKVTEKGKDVELRCDPISGHTALYWYRQSLGQGLEFLIYFQGNSAPDKSGLPSDRFSAERTGGSVSTLTIQRTQQEDSAVYLCASSSFPGLQFFGPGTRLTVL.

The V and J genes are TRBV27 and TRBJ1-3, with D unresolved. In germline, CDR1 is MNHEY, CDR2 SMNVEV (reference sequence). The CDR3 has 18 residues. Trimming took 6 bases from V and 0 from J, leaving 21 bases between them. The CDR3 loop reads CASSPRTQRTPSGNTIYF. The CDR3 DNA reads TGTGCCAGCAGCCCCCGAACCCAAAGAACTCCCTCTGGAAACACCATATATTTT.

This clone was found once. The rearrangement joins TRBV28 to TRBJ1-1; 8 bases align to TRBD1. The CDR3 totals 14 residues. From germline, CDR1 is MDHEN and CDR2 SYDVKM. Trimming cost V 7 bases and J 2 bases; bases outside gene matches: 6. CDR3 residues: CASMTTGGNTEAFF. The CDR3 DNA follows: TGTGCCAGCATGACCACAGGGGGTAACACTGAAGCTTTCTTT.

The gene calls are TRBV14 and TRBJ1-1; D call uncertain. Germline V gives CDR1 SGHDN, CDR2 FVKESK. V was pared by 3 bases and J by 0 bases, with 8 bases between. The CDR3 sequence is 14 residues long. CDR3 sequence reads: CASSQEQMNTEAFF. The CDR3 DNA follows: TGTGCCAGCAGCCAGGAACAAATGAACACTGAAGCTTTCTTT.

The CDR3 DNA sequence: TGTGCCAGCAGCGTAGGGAGTAGCTCCTACAATGAGCAGTTCTTC. Its translation is CASSVGSSSYNEQFF. The rearrangement joins TRBV9 to TRBJ2-1; D unclear. The germline gives CDR1 SGDLS, CDR2 YYNGEE. V gave up 0 bases and J gave up 0 bases, with 7 bases separating them. This CDR3 has 15 residues.

This chain joins TRBV5-1 and TRBJ1-1; D possibly corresponds to TRBD1 (5 bases). CDR1 and CDR2 from the germline V gene are SGHRS and YFSETQ. Trimming shortened V by 4 bases and J by 7 bases, and 17 bases separated the two germline ends. The CDR3 runs 14 residues. This CDR3 is CASSPTGTRDEAFF. Here the CDR3 DNA reads TGCGCCAGCAGCCCCACCGGGACGCGGGATGAAGCTTTCTTT.